The 20 T cell receptor beta chains reported below all come from one sample, sequenced in a study of post-analysis software for immune sequencing data. Presence of unique molecular identifiers characterized the TCR beta cDNA libraries. TCRdb recomputed calls from the PCR reads with MiXCR, one row per CDR3 protein. The repertoire holds about 380,000 distinct CDR3 sequences, with approximately 33% as singletons. General study findings and limits: Higher frequency in patients than in controls was seen for five TRBV segments, with TRBV5-6, TRBV5-1 and TRBV20-1 among them.

Their specific antigens are unknown. The source material was blood. These receptors were taken from a girl aged 5-17 years with multiple sclerosis.

In this sample, this clonotype turned up many times. This CDR3 reads CASSFGGASDTQYF. CDR3 coding DNA: TGTGCCAGCAGCTTCGGGGGGGCCTCAGATACGCAGTATTTT. The chain recombines TRBV12-3 or TRBV12-4 with TRBJ2-3; 8 positions agree with TRBD2. The trim removed 6 bases at V and 4 bases at J, leaving 6 bases unmatched. CDR3 length: 14 residues.

The J gene is TRBJ1-1, the V gene TRBV4-1, with TRBD1 matching 9 bases. This CDR3 has 18 residues. Germline V gene data show CDR1 as MGHRA and CDR2 as YSYEKL. Unmatched junction bases numbered 9, after V lost 1 base and J lost 0 bases. CDR3 bases: TGCGCCAGCAGCCAAGTAGGGACAGGGACGGCCATGAACACTGAAGCTTTCTTT. Its translation: CASSQVGTGTAMNTEAFF.

This chain links TRBV7-9 with TRBJ2-3; 8 bases agree with TRBD2. V was pared by 5 bases and J by 4 bases, with 8 bases of the junction left unmatched. This CDR3 comprises 15 residues. CDR1 is SEHNR and CDR2 is FQNEAQ in the germline V gene (reference sequence). The CDR3 bases are TGTGCCAGCAGCCCCGCCCGCGGGGGGCCAGATACGCAGTATTTT. Residues: CASSPARGGPDTQYF.

This clonotype was seen once. This chain connects TRBV5-1 to TRBJ2-3; the match to TRBD2 covers 11 bases. This CDR3 has 16 residues. Per the germline V gene, CDR1 is SGHRS and CDR2 is YFSETQ. Trimming at V came to 0 bases and at J to 4 bases, leaving 4 bases not matched to a gene. In DNA form, the CDR3 reads TGCGCCAGCAGCTTGGCCACTAGCGGGGGCGCAGATACGCAGTATTTT. Translated: CASSLATSGGADTQYF.

The V and J genes are TRBV12-3 or TRBV12-4 and TRBJ2-5, with TRBD1 matching 9 bases. The CDR3 is made up of 13 amino acids. Trimming cost V 6 bases and J 3 bases; bases outside gene matches: 2. The chain's CDR3 is CASRQGAKETQYF. Here the CDR3 DNA reads TGTGCCAGCAGACAGGGGGCGAAAGAGACCCAGTACTTC.

This clonotype was counted many times. The chain is built from TRBV7-3 and TRBJ2-5; D unresolved. Per germline, CDR1 SGHTA and CDR2 FQGTGA. The CDR3 length is 13 residues. V gave up 2 bases and J gave up 1 base, with 5 bases separating them. The CDR3 nucleotides read TGTGCCAGCAGCTTATCTAGCCAAGAGACCCAGTACTTC. Translated, it gives CASSLSSQETQYF.

This clonotype was seen just once. The V and J genes are TRBV7-6 and TRBJ2-4, with a possible D match to TRBD1 (6 bases). The CDR3 runs 16 residues. Germline lookup yields CDR1 SGHVS and CDR2 FNYEAQ. Trimming took 5 bases from V and 0 from J, leaving 14 bases between them. The CDR3 DNA reads as TGTGCCAGCAGCGCCACAGGGATCACAGCCAAAAACATTCAGTACTTC. Translated: CASSATGITAKNIQYF.

V usage is TRBV20-1 and J usage is TRBJ2-1; D remains unclear. The ends were cut back, 0 bases at V and 6 bases at J, with 9 bases in the middle. CDR1 is DFQATT and CDR2 is SNEGSKA in the germline V gene (reference sequence). The CDR3 is 13 amino acids. CDR3 sequence: CSARDPTPNEQFF. Written as DNA, the CDR3 is TGCAGTGCTAGAGATCCGACACCCAATGAGCAGTTCTTC.

CDR3 loop: CSARGDSGSYGYTF. For the CDR3, the DNA is TGCAGTGCTAGAGGGGACAGTGGGAGCTATGGCTACACCTTC. V gene TRBV20-1 combines with J gene TRBJ1-2; 7 bases map to TRBD1. From germline, CDR1 is DFQATT and CDR2 SNEGSKA (reference sequence). V dropped 1 base and J dropped 4; count of bases not matched to a gene: 6. The CDR3 spans 14 residues.

V usage is TRBV18 and J usage is TRBJ1-1; 7 bases fit TRBD1. J lost 0 bases, V lost 1 base, and 5 bases had no gene match. This CDR3 is 16 amino acids long. Germline-derived CDR1 and CDR2 are KGHSH and LQKENI. CDR3 region: CASSPLWDSMNTEAFF. The CDR3 region has the DNA TGTGCCAGCTCACCACTCTGGGACAGCATGAACACTGAAGCTTTCTTT.

This chain uses TRBV12-3 or TRBV12-4 with TRBJ1-1; D not certain. The CDR3 consists of 12 residues. With 6 bases removed from V and 11 bases from J, the gap between germline ends came to 16 bases. CDR3 protein: CASSPLPPWAFF. The CDR3, as DNA: TGTGCCAGCAGCCCTTTACCTCCATGGGCTTTCTTT.

This clonotype came up a few times. The CDR3 sequence: CASSQMGLEQFF. Here the CDR3 DNA reads TGTGCCAGCAGTCAAATGGGCCTGGAGCAGTTCTTC. V is TRBV6-2 or TRBV6-3 and J is TRBJ2-1; D is ambiguous. V dropped 5 bases and J dropped 10 bases, with 12 bases sitting between them. The V gene's germline CDR1 is MNHEY and CDR2 SVGEGT. The CDR3 covers 12 residues.

This clonotype was counted a few times. The CDR3 spells CASSSFASGLRRTDTQYF. For the CDR3, the DNA is TGTGCCAGCAGCTCTTTCGCTAGCGGTCTACGGAGGACAGATACGCAGTATTTT. The gene calls are TRBV9 and TRBJ2-3; 7 bases match TRBD2. V dropped 4 bases and J dropped 3; count of bases not matched to a gene: 17. This CDR3 contains 18 residues. Germline V gene data show CDR1 as SGDLS and CDR2 as YYNGEE. The full variable domain, its missing parts supplied by reference TRBV9 and TRBJ2-3, is DSGVTQTPKHLITATGQRVTLRCSPRSGDLSVYWYQQSLDQGLQFLIQYYNGEERAKGNILERFSAQQFPDLHSELNLSSLELGDSALYFCASSSFASGLRRTDTQYFGPGTRLTVL.

This chain uses TRBV15 with TRBJ2-2; 8 positions agree with TRBD1. The CDR3 is 14 amino acids. The V segment lost 7 bases and the J segment 8 bases; nucleotides outside the gene matches: 9. Germline V CDR1 and CDR2: LNHNV, YYDKDF (reference sequence). The CDR3 reads CATTAGGVSGELFF. As DNA, the CDR3 is TGTGCCACCACGGCAGGGGGCGTCTCGGGGGAGCTGTTTTTT.

This clonotype was seen a handful of times. The chain has TRBV5-1 and TRBJ1-2; tentatively, D is TRBD1 (5 bases). The V and J ends lost 3 bases and 6 bases respectively, with 9 bases between them. The CDR3 has 12 amino acids. Germline CDR1 and CDR2: SGHRS and YFSETQ. CDR3: CASSSGRDGYTF. For the CDR3, the DNA is TGCGCCAGCAGCTCAGGGAGGGATGGCTACACCTTC.

The chain employs TRBV4-1 and TRBJ2-7, with no clear D. CDR1 and CDR2 (germline): MGHRA, YSYEKL. The germline V and J ends were trimmed by 1 base and 5 bases, with 12 bases remaining between them. CDR3 length: 14 amino acids. CDR3 sequence reads: CASSQAEFEHEQYF. The CDR3 coding sequence is TGCGCCAGCAGCCAAGCGGAGTTTGAGCACGAGCAGTACTTC.

This clonotype was counted a few times. V usage is TRBV29-1 and J usage is TRBJ1-2; D not resolved. The CDR3 extends over 13 amino acids. The germline V and J ends were trimmed by 3 bases and 8 bases, with 16 bases remaining between them. The germline V gene encodes CDR1 SQVTM and CDR2 ANQGSEA. The CDR3 loop reads CSVEVGEGLGYTF. DNA for the CDR3: TGCAGCGTTGAGGTGGGAGAGGGTTTAGGCTACACCTTC.

The V and J genes are TRBV7-3 and TRBJ2-1; 10 positions agree with TRBD2. With 0 bases clipped from V and 9 bases from J, the junction kept 11 bases outside the gene matches. Germline V gene lookup returns CDR1 SGHTA and CDR2 FQGTGA. The CDR3 has 17 amino acids. In nucleotides, the CDR3 is TGTGCCAGCAGCTTAACAAGGCTAAGCGGGGGGGCGGGTGAGCAGTTCTTC. Its protein is CASSLTRLSGGAGEQFF.

This clonotype has just one count. The CDR3 DNA follows: TGTGCCAGCAGCTCATGGACAGGGTTAGATACGCAGTATTTT. Translation: CASSSWTGLDTQYF. The rearrangement uses TRBV7-2 and TRBJ2-3; 8 bases fit TRBD1. Germline values: CDR1 SGHTA, CDR2 FQGNSA. V lost 4 bases to trimming and J lost 5 bases; unmatched junction nucleotides: 5. CDR3 length: 14 amino acids. Full variable domain (missing parts from reference TRBV7-2 and TRBJ2-3): GAGVSQSPSNKVTEKGKDVELRCDPISGHTALYWYRQSLGQGLEFLIYFQGNSAPDKSGLPSDRFSAERTGGSVSTLTIQRTQQEDSAVYLCASSSWTGLDTQYFGPGTRLTVL.

The rearrangement uses TRBV9 and TRBJ1-2, with a possible D match to TRBD1 (5 bases). The V gene's germline CDR1 is SGDLS and CDR2 YYNGEE. This CDR3 contains 17 residues. V lost 3 bases and J lost 2, with 20 bases in between. The CDR3 region has the DNA TGTGCCAGCAGCGGCAACGGGGGGGGTGTTAAGAACTATGGCTACACCTTC. Its translation is CASSGNGGGVKNYGYTF.